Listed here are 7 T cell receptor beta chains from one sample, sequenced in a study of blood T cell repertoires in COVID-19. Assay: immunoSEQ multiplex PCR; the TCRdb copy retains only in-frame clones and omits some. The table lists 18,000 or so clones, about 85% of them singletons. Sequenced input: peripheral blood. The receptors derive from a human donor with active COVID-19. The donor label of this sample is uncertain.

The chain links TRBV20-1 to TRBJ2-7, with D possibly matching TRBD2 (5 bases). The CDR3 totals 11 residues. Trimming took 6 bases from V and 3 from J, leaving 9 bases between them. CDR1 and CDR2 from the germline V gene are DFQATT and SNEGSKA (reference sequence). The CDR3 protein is CSAAGDYEQYF. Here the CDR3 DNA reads TGCAGTGCCGCCGGGGACTACGAGCAGTACTTC.

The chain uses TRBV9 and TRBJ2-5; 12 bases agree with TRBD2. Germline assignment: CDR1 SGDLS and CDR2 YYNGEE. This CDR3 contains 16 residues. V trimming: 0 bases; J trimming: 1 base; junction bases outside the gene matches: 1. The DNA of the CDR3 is TGTGCCAGCAGCGTAGGACTAGCGGGGGTCCAAGAGACCCAGTACTTC. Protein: CASSVGLAGVQETQYF.

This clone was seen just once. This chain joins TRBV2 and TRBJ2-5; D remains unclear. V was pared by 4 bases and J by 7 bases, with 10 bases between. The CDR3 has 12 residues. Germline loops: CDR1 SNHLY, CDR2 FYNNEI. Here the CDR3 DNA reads TGTGCCAGCAGTGCCGAGCTTGCGACCCAGTACTTC. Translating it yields CASSAELATQYF. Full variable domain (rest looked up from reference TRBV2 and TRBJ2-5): EPEVTQTPSHQVTQMGQEVILRCVPISNHLYFYWYRQILGQKVEFLVSFYNNEISEKSEIFDDQFSVERPDGSNFTLKIRSTKLEDSAMYFCASSAELATQYFGPGTRLLVL.

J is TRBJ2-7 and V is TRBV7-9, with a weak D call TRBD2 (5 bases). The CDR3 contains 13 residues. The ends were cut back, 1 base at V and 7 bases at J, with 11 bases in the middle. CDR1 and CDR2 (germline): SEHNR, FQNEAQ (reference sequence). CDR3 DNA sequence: TGTGCCAGCAGCTTAGGCGCCGCGGGTGAGCAGTACTTC. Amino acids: CASSLGAAGEQYF.

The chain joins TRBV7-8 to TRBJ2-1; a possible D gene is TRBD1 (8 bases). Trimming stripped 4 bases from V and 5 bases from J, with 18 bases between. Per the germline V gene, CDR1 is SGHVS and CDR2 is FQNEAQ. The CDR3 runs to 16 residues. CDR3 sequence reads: CASSYRGGLINNEQFF. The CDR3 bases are TGTGCCAGCAGCTACAGGGGGGGACTTATAAACAATGAGCAGTTCTTC.

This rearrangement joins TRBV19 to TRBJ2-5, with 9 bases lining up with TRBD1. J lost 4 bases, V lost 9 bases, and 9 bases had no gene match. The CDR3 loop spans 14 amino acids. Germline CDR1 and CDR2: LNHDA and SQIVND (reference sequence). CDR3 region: CASAGTGLGETQYF. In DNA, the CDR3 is TGTGCCAGCGCCGGGACAGGGCTGGGAGAGACCCAGTACTTC.

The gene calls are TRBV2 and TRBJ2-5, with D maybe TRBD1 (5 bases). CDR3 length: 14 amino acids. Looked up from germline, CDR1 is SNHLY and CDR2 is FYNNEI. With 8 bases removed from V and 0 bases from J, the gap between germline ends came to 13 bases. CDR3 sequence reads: CASSKGPYQETQYF. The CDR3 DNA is TGTGCCAGCTCGAAGGGGCCCTACCAAGAGACCCAGTACTTC.